This T cell receptor beta chain originates from a study of neurological immune-mediated disorders. Study-wide results and limits: The multiple sclerosis repertoire cluster lacked an association with any feature, whether clinical or MRI.

This clonotype has at least ten counts. Its specificity is unknown. With 10-nucleotide random UMIs included, cDNA was synthesized by 5'RACE. From 15-18 subjects, every sequencing run obtained over 190 million TCR-beta sequences. TCRdb ran MiXCR on the 5' RACE reads and lists one entry per CDR3 protein. The sample comprises tens of thousands of distinct CDR3 sequences, less than 4.5% of which are singletons, and around 1.5% rests with the top ten. PBMCs stored at -80 C, 2 million in total, were the source of the unsorted libraries. V lost 0 bases and J lost 8, with 28 bases in between. Germline loops: CDR1 DFQATT, CDR2 SNEGSKA (reference sequence). The CDR3 is 18 amino acids.

The sequenced sample was PBMCs. This clonotype was sampled from a man under 40 with multiple sclerosis. The chain is built from TRBV20-1 and TRBJ1-1, with D unclear. CDR3 residues: CSARDDTWAGDAFEEAFF. The CDR3 region has the DNA TGCAGTGCTAGAGATGACACGTGGGCAGGCGACGCATTCGAGGAAGCTTTCTTT.